Listed here are 28 T cell receptor beta chains from one sample, sequenced in a study of blood T cell repertoires in COVID-19. Repertoires were generated with immunoSEQ multiplex PCR, while TCRdb's copy carries only in-frame clones and drops some. The sample consists of about 260,000 clones, 91% of them appearing once. Sequenced input: PBMCs or T cells enriched from blood (not recorded which). The receptors derive from a man between 35 and 55 years old who had been exposed to COVID-19.

The J gene is TRBJ2-3, the V gene TRBV18, with TRBD1 matching 9 bases. Germline assignment: CDR1 KGHSH and CDR2 LQKENI. V shed 0 bases and J 6 bases; nucleotides not matched to a gene: 4. The CDR3 runs 15 residues. Written as DNA, the CDR3 is TGTGCCAGCTCACCACCCGGGACAGGGTGGGATACGCAGTATTTT. Protein: CASSPPGTGWDTQYF.

The chain combines TRBV5-1 with TRBJ1-4, with TRBD1 matching over 7 bases. Trimming took 4 bases from V and 7 from J; bases not matched to a gene: 7. Germline CDR1 SGHRS, CDR2 YFSETQ. This CDR3 comprises 14 residues. DNA for the CDR3: TGCGCCAGCAGCGTTCAGGGGGGACTTGAAAAACTGTTTTTT. This sequence encodes CASSVQGGLEKLFF.

This clone was found once. The CDR3 bases are TGTGCCACCAGTGCCTTTTGGGAGGAGACCCAGTACTTC. Encoded protein: CATSAFWEETQYF. V gene TRBV24-1 combines with J gene TRBJ2-5, with D perhaps TRBD2 (5 bases). CDR3 length: 13 amino acids. Germline-derived CDR1 and CDR2 are KGHDR and SFDVKD. V was cut by 5 bases and J by 5 bases, with 11 bases left in between.

This chain connects TRBV5-4 to TRBJ2-2; 7 bases are a match to TRBD2. The V gene's germline CDR1 is SGHNT and CDR2 YYREEE (reference sequence). V trimming: 1 base; J trimming: 1 base; junction bases outside the gene matches: 10. The CDR3 has 18 residues. The CDR3 here is CASSLFGGNQMNTGELFF. In nucleotides, the CDR3 is TGTGCCAGCAGCTTGTTCGGGGGGAACCAAATGAACACCGGGGAGCTGTTTTTT.

J is TRBJ1-1 and V is TRBV19, with a possible D match to TRBD1 (5 bases). This CDR3 has 13 residues. Germline lookup yields CDR1 LNHDA and CDR2 SQIVND (reference sequence). V was trimmed by 6 bases and J by 2 bases, leaving 10 bases between them. The CDR3 reads CASSRTLNTEAFF. CDR3 in DNA: TGTGCCAGTAGCCGGACATTAAACACTGAAGCTTTCTTT. Looking up the rest from reference TRBV19 and TRBJ1-1 gives the full variable domain: DGGITQSPKYLFRKEGQNVTLSCEQNLNHDAMYWYRQDPGQGLRLIYYSQIVNDFQKGDIAEGYSVSREKKESFPLTVTSAQKNPTAFYLCASSRTLNTEAFFGQGTRLTVV.

This chain connects TRBV27 to TRBJ1-3; D may be TRBD1 (6 bases). Germline lookup yields CDR1 MNHEY and CDR2 SMNVEV (reference sequence). V lost 6 bases to trimming and J lost 0 bases, with 15 bases between them. This CDR3 region has 16 residues. Here the CDR3 DNA reads TGTGCCAGCAGGGGGTGGGACAAGAGCTCTGGAAACACCATATATTTT. Translated: CASRGWDKSSGNTIYF.

This clone was detected once. The chain has TRBV4-2 and TRBJ1-4; no definite D call. Trimming pared 0 bases from V and 0 bases from J, leaving 5 bases between. Germline V gene sequence: CDR1 LGHNA, CDR2 YNFKEQ. The CDR3 is 15 residues long. The CDR3 DNA follows: TGTGCCAGCAGCCAAGACCTTGCAACTAATGAAAAACTGTTTTTT. It is translated as CASSQDLATNEKLFF.

The J gene is TRBJ2-7, the V gene TRBV27; D unresolved. Trimming removed 3 bases from V and 0 bases from J, with 9 bases in between. Germline lookup yields CDR1 MNHEY and CDR2 SMNVEV (reference sequence). This CDR3 spans 14 amino acids. The CDR3 DNA reads TGTGCCAGCAGTTTTACAGTGAGCTCCTACGAGCAGTACTTC. It codes for CASSFTVSSYEQYF.

V is TRBV7-2 and J is TRBJ1-1; the D gene is possibly TRBD1 (5 bases). The CDR3 has 13 residues. Germline V gene data show CDR1 as SGHTA and CDR2 as FQGNSA. V lost 7 bases and J 0 bases, leaving 9 bases between the germline ends. The CDR3, as DNA: TGTGCCAGCACCCGACAGATGAACACTGAAGCTTTCTTT. Translating it yields CASTRQMNTEAFF.

The gene calls are TRBV10-3 and TRBJ2-3; D is perhaps TRBD1 (6 bases). V gave up 2 bases and J gave up 2 bases, with 11 bases separating them. The germline gives CDR1 ENHRY, CDR2 SYGVKD. CDR3 length: 15 residues. The CDR3 region has the DNA TGTGCCATCAGTGAGCCGGGACAACTCACAGATACGCAGTATTTT. Amino acids: CAISEPGQLTDTQYF.

This clone was observed a single time. The chain couples TRBV18 to TRBJ1-2; 7 nucleotides line up with TRBD1. The CDR3 is 14 amino acids. Germline lookup yields CDR1 KGHSH and CDR2 LQKENI. The junction had 2 bases not matched to a gene; V was cut back by 3 bases and J by 1 base. CDR3 coding DNA: TGTGCCAGCTCACCGGGGGACAGTAACTATGGCTACACCTTC. It translates to CASSPGDSNYGYTF. The whole variable domain, remainder taken from reference TRBV18 and TRBJ1-2, is NAGVMQNPRHLVRRRGQEARLRCSPMKGHSHVYWYRQLPEEGLKFMVYLQKENIIDESGMPKERFSAEFPKEGPSILRIQQVVRGDSAAYFCASSPGDSNYGYTFGSGTRLTVV.

The chain links TRBV2 to TRBJ1-3; D call uncertain. CDR3 length: 12 residues. Germline CDR1 SNHLY, CDR2 FYNNEI. V was trimmed by 8 bases and J by 2 bases, leaving 7 bases between them. The CDR3 nucleotides read TGTGCCAGCCGGTTAGCTGGAAACACCATATATTTT. Its protein product is CASRLAGNTIYF.

The rearrangement joins TRBV30 to TRBJ2-3; 12 bases are shared with TRBD2. Germline CDR1 is GTSNPN and CDR2 is SVGIG (reference sequence). CDR3 length: 14 amino acids. The junction had 4 bases not matched to a gene; V was cut back by 0 bases and J by 9 bases. CDR3 protein: CAWSVLAGGETQYF. CDR3 coding DNA: TGTGCCTGGAGTGTGCTAGCGGGAGGGGAGACGCAGTATTTT.

V is TRBV27 and J is TRBJ1-5; D not certain. This CDR3 has 15 residues. Germline V CDR1 and CDR2: MNHEY, SMNVEV (reference sequence). Deletions cut 0 bases from V and 2 bases from J, with 8 bases between. Here the CDR3 reads CASSLSYGGNQPQHF. The DNA of the CDR3 is TGTGCCAGCAGTTTATCGTACGGGGGCAATCAGCCCCAGCATTTT.

This clone was seen just once. The chain joins TRBV28 to TRBJ1-4; 10 positions agree with TRBD1. This CDR3 is built from 15 residues. V was clipped by 5 bases and J by 8 bases; unmatched bases: 8. Germline CDR1 reads MDHEN; CDR2 reads SYDVKM. CDR3 sequence (DNA): TGTGCCAGCAGTCCCCTCTTGGGACAGGGGGAAAAACTGTTTTTT. Translating gives CASSPLLGQGEKLFF.

Of note for this clone: This same CDR3 is encoded by further DNA sequences in the sample. The chain employs TRBV7-2 and TRBJ2-3; a weak D match, TRBD2 (5 bases). V was clipped by 3 bases and J by 1 base, with 8 bases between them. Per the germline V gene, CDR1 is SGHTA and CDR2 is FQGNSA. This CDR3 comprises 14 residues. The CDR3 DNA reads TGTGCCAGCAGCTTGGCGGGCGGCACAGATACGCAGTATTTT. Translated: CASSLAGGTDTQYF. Together with reference TRBV7-2 and TRBJ2-3, the CDR3 gives the full variable domain: GAGVSQSPSNKVTEKGKDVELRCDPISGHTALYWYRQSLGQGLEFLIYFQGNSAPDKSGLPSDRFSAERTGGSVSTLTIQRTQQEDSAVYLCASSLAGGTDTQYFGPGTRLTVL.

This chain links TRBV10-3 with TRBJ2-7; 7 bases fit TRBD1. CDR1 ENHRY and CDR2 SYGVKD come from the germline V gene. The CDR3 has 14 residues. V was clipped by 4 bases and J by 3 bases; unmatched bases: 6. This CDR3 is CAISGGTALYEQYF. As DNA, the CDR3 is TGTGCCATCAGTGGGGGGACAGCCCTCTACGAGCAGTACTTC.

The chain has TRBV5-5 and TRBJ1-4; 8 nucleotides align to TRBD1. With 6 bases clipped from V and 3 bases from J, the junction kept 4 bases outside the gene matches. Germline assignment: CDR1 SGHKS and CDR2 YYEKEE (reference sequence). CDR3 length equals 14 residues. The CDR3 sequence is CASTVQGANEKLFF. CDR3 nucleotide sequence: TGTGCCAGCACCGTACAGGGGGCTAATGAAAAACTGTTTTTT.

This chain's CDR3 is CASSVGPTAMNTEAFF. The DNA for the CDR3 is TGTGCCAGCAGCGTAGGTCCGACAGCCATGAACACTGAAGCTTTCTTT. The chain has TRBV9 and TRBJ1-1; a possible D gene is TRBD1 (5 bases). CDR1 and CDR2 from the germline V gene are SGDLS and YYNGEE. The CDR3 length is 16 residues. V was pared by 0 bases and J by 0 bases, with 12 bases between.

This clone was counted once. The chain is built from TRBV2 and TRBJ2-1; TRBD2 matches 8 bases. J gave up 5 bases and V 4 bases, and 7 bases lay outside the gene matches. CDR1 and CDR2 from the germline V gene are SNHLY and FYNNEI. The CDR3 is 15 residues long. DNA for the CDR3: TGTGCCAGCAGTGCCCGGACTAGCTTTGACAATGAGCAGTTCTTC. It translates to CASSARTSFDNEQFF.

This clone was counted only a few times. The chain carries TRBV5-1 and TRBJ1-4; 7 positions agree with TRBD1. This CDR3 is 14 amino acids long. With V trimmed by 3 bases and J by 8 bases, 7 bases remained unmatched. The germline gives CDR1 SGHRS, CDR2 YFSETQ. The CDR3 region has the DNA TGCGCCAGCAGCTACTTCGGGACAGACGAAAAACTGTTTTTT. Protein product: CASSYFGTDEKLFF.

This clone was detected a few times. The J gene is TRBJ1-2, the V gene TRBV27; D not resolved. Germline V lookup: CDR1 MNHEY, CDR2 SMNVEV (reference sequence). CDR3 length: 12 residues. With 0 bases removed from V and 8 bases from J, the gap between germline ends came to 7 bases. The CDR3 nucleotides are TGTGCCAGCAGTTTATCGGGGAGCGGCTACACCTTC. Residues: CASSLSGSGYTF.

The V and J genes are TRBV14 and TRBJ1-1; 7 bases fit TRBD1. The V gene end was trimmed by 0 bases and the J gene end by 9 bases; junction bases not matched to a gene: 7. The V gene's germline CDR1 is SGHDN and CDR2 FVKESK. This CDR3 has 14 amino acids. The CDR3 is CASSQEYGTEKAFF. CDR3 bases: TGTGCCAGCAGCCAAGAATACGGGACAGAAAAAGCTTTCTTT.

V usage is TRBV7-9 and J usage is TRBJ2-1, with D tentatively TRBD1 (7 bases). V lost 4 bases to trimming and J lost 6 bases, with 19 bases between them. The CDR3 spans 16 residues. The germline gives CDR1 SEHNR, CDR2 FQNEAQ (reference sequence). CDR3 in amino acids: CASSSRTGRDFNEQFF. DNA for the CDR3: TGTGCCAGCAGCTCCAGGACAGGTAGGGACTTCAATGAGCAGTTCTTC. The whole variable domain, filled in from reference TRBV7-9 and TRBJ2-1, reads DTGVSQNPRHKITKRGQNVTFRCDPISEHNRLYWYRQTLGQGPEFLTYFQNEAQLEKSRLLSDRFSAERPKGSFSTLEIQRTEQGDSAMYLCASSSRTGRDFNEQFFGPGTRLTVL.

The chain recombines TRBV6-2 or TRBV6-3 with TRBJ2-3; 7 bases align to TRBD2. V lost 6 bases, J lost 2 bases, and 5 bases stayed unmatched. In germline, CDR1 is MNHEY, CDR2 SVGEGT. This CDR3 has 14 amino acids. CDR3 in amino acids: CASSLAGATDTQYF. For the CDR3, the DNA is TGTGCCAGCAGCTTGGCGGGAGCCACAGATACGCAGTATTTT.

The chain is built from TRBV18 and TRBJ2-1; D is uncertain. The CDR3 is made up of 13 amino acids. The V and J ends lost 3 bases and 7 bases respectively, with 10 bases between them. Germline V CDR1 and CDR2: KGHSH, LQKENI. The CDR3 region is CASSPASLNEQFF. CDR3 coding DNA: TGTGCCAGCTCACCGGCTAGTCTGAATGAGCAGTTCTTC.

The chain joins TRBV27 to TRBJ2-3; no definite D call. Trimming left V 2 bases short and J 3 bases short, with 15 bases between. Per germline, CDR1 MNHEY and CDR2 SMNVEV (reference sequence). This CDR3 region has 16 residues. CDR3 sequence reads: CASSLTGRGSTDTQYF. CDR3 DNA: TGTGCCAGCAGTTTAACGGGTAGAGGAAGTACAGATACGCAGTATTTT.

V gene TRBV5-4 combines with J gene TRBJ2-3, with 14 bases matching TRBD2. Germline lookup yields CDR1 SGHNT and CDR2 YYREEE (reference sequence). The CDR3 spans 16 residues. Losses at the gene ends were 3 bases for V and 7 bases for J; bases not matched to a gene: 7. CDR3 coding DNA: TGTGCCAGCAGCTCCGGGACTAGCGGGAGAAGAAATACGCAGTATTTT. It specifies CASSSGTSGRRNTQYF.